The clone carrying this T cell receptor (beta chain) was picked up many times. The antigen is unknown. This entry comes from a study of T cells in Graves' hyperthyroidism and ophthalmopathy. Study-wide results and caveats: Most thyroid clonotypes that were expanded above 0.001 also turned up in blood.

V shed 5 bases and J 3 bases; nucleotides not matched to a gene: 11. The CDR3 spans 16 residues. The V gene's germline CDR1 is DFQATT and CDR2 SNEGSKA (reference sequence). It was RNA transcripts that yielded the amplified TCR beta CDR3 regions. The HTBI set primed first-round TCR CDR3 RT-PCR. TCRdb processed the multiplex PCR reads anew with MiXCR; each CDR3 protein has one entry. The sample contains 700,000 or so distinct CDR3 sequences, roughly 14% of which appear only once. Disease duration was under 3 months in the ophthalmopathy patients, who also had a Clinical Activity Score of at least 3 and a NOSPECS grade of at least 4. Exclusion followed for patients with uncontrolled infection, other autoimmune disease, pregnancy or lactation. Diagnoses rested on clinical symptoms, serum thyroxine and TRAb, thyroid ultrasound and orbital computed tomography.

The sequence was obtained from a woman between 50 and 59 years old with Graves' ophthalmopathy. The rearrangement links TRBV20-1 to TRBJ2-5; 11 bases match TRBD2. The sample taken for sequencing was blood. CDR3 in DNA: TGCAGTGCTTTTAGCGGGAGGGCCTTCGGAGAAGAGACCCAGTACTTC. It codes for CSAFSGRAFGEETQYF.